This section outlines one T cell receptor (beta chain) sequence together with its context. The entry originates in a study of control samples from healthy donors and cancer patients. Germline V lookup: CDR1 LNHDA, CDR2 SQIVND (reference sequence). This CDR3 has 13 residues. Libraries were prepared by immunoSEQ multiplex PCR; TCRdb keeps only in-frame clonotypes and omits some of them. This table holds about 80,000 clones, about nine tenths found once. The rearrangement links TRBV19 to TRBJ2-1; tentative D call: TRBD1 (6 bases). This clonotype was sampled from a middle-aged man in good health. Sequenced input: blood. This chain's CDR3 is CATGHRSYNEQFF. CDR3 sequence (DNA): TGTGCGACGGGACATCGCTCCTACAATGAGCAGTTCTTC.